Below are 23 T cell receptor beta chains sequenced from a single sample in a study of blood T cell repertoires in COVID-19 (TCRdb year 2020). The library was generated by the immunoSEQ multiplex PCR assay. In TCRdb, the immuneACCESS table is reduced to in-frame sequences with V and J assigned. These tables do not hold every clone; where another copy was compared, an unresolved V gene accounts for under half, and the others remain unexplained. This sample comprises 200,000 to 250,000 clones, 88% of them detected only once. In total, the top ten clones hold 1.5% to 2% of the sample. Sequenced sample: peripheral blood. The receptors come from a man in his 70s with acute or convalescent COVID-19.

This rearrangement joins TRBV7-9 to TRBJ2-7, with D possibly matching TRBD2 (6 bases). V lost 3 bases and J lost 5, with 20 bases in between. CDR3 size: 16 residues. In germline, CDR1 is SEHNR, CDR2 FQNEAQ (reference sequence). The CDR3 sequence: CASSFVQTRLGDEQYF. CDR3 DNA sequence: TGTGCCAGCAGCTTCGTACAGACCCGACTAGGGGACGAGCAGTACTTC.

The chain is built from TRBV30 and TRBJ1-5; 9 bases are a match to TRBD1. Unmatched junction bases numbered 3, after V lost 5 bases and J lost 1 base. The CDR3 is 14 residues long. Germline V gene data show CDR1 as GTSNPN and CDR2 as SVGIG (reference sequence). CDR3 protein: CAWGQGLSNQPQHF. The CDR3 coding sequence is TGTGCCTGGGGACAGGGGCTCAGCAATCAGCCCCAGCATTTT.

In DNA form, the CDR3 reads TGTGCCAGTAGTATAGGACTTGGGACAGGGTTTAGCGGGAGCAAGTCGAGCTCCTACAATGAGCAGTTCTTC. Translating it yields CASSIGLGTGFSGSKSSSYNEQFF. The chain links TRBV19 to TRBJ2-1; D may be TRBD1 or TRBD2 (9 bases each). The CDR3 sequence is 24 residues long. Germline V gene sequence: CDR1 LNHDA, CDR2 SQIVND (reference sequence). V lost 1 base and J 0 bases, leaving 34 bases between the germline ends.

This clone has just a few counts. The chain has TRBV9 and TRBJ2-3; 10 nucleotides line up with TRBD2. Unmatched junction bases numbered 7, after V lost 3 bases and J lost 6 bases. Germline V gives CDR1 SGDLS, CDR2 YYNGEE. This CDR3 spans 15 amino acids. CDR3 loop: CASSETGLARDTQYF. In DNA form, the CDR3 reads TGTGCCAGCAGCGAGACGGGACTAGCGAGGGATACGCAGTATTTT.

The genes are TRBV5-8 and TRBJ2-5; 7 bases are shared with TRBD1. Germline V gene lookup returns CDR1 SGHTS and CDR2 YDEGEE. The CDR3 covers 14 residues. Trimming at V came to 5 bases and at J to 5 bases, leaving 9 bases not matched to a gene. CDR3 sequence: CASRRDRAGETQYF. CDR3 nucleotide sequence: TGTGCCAGCAGACGAGACAGGGCGGGTGAGACCCAGTACTTC.

The genes are TRBV6-1 and TRBJ2-5; 14 bases fit TRBD2. Germline CDR1 MNHNS, CDR2 SASEGT. Trimming removed 1 base from V and 4 bases from J; junction bases left unmatched: 5. The CDR3 is 17 residues long. The CDR3 reads CASSEGGTSGSSETQYF. In DNA form, the CDR3 reads TGTGCCAGCAGTGAAGGAGGGACTAGCGGGAGCTCAGAGACCCAGTACTTC.

In its sample, this clone was seen once. The rearrangement uses TRBV18 and TRBJ2-7, with 12 positions matching TRBD2. The CDR3 consists of 16 residues. CDR1 is KGHSH and CDR2 is LQKENI in the germline V gene. J lost 0 bases, V lost 4 bases, and 4 bases had no gene match. The CDR3 DNA sequence: TGTGCCAGCTCACTCGGACTAGCGGGGAACTCCTACGAGCAGTACTTC. This translates into CASSLGLAGNSYEQYF.

This chain connects TRBV18 to TRBJ1-2, with 8 bases lining up with TRBD1. The CDR3 loop spans 13 amino acids. With V trimmed by 4 bases and J by 8 bases, 6 bases remained unmatched. Germline values: CDR1 KGHSH, CDR2 LQKENI. The CDR3 loop reads CASSLDRGLGYTF. The CDR3 DNA sequence: TGTGCCAGCTCACTCGACAGGGGCCTAGGCTACACCTTC. The full variable domain, rest sourced from reference TRBV18 and TRBJ1-2, is NAGVMQNPRHLVRRRGQEARLRCSPMKGHSHVYWYRQLPEEGLKFMVYLQKENIIDESGMPKERFSAEFPKEGPSILRIQQVVRGDSAAYFCASSLDRGLGYTFGSGTRLTVV.

This clone was seen just once. The chain couples TRBV7-6 to TRBJ2-7; D may be TRBD1 (6 bases). This CDR3 contains 16 residues. The V end lost 2 bases, the J end lost 0 bases, and 14 bases lay between the germline ends. The V gene's germline CDR1 is SGHVS and CDR2 FNYEAQ. The chain's CDR3 is CASSLRQAGYSYEQYF. CDR3 nucleotide sequence: TGTGCCAGCAGCTTAAGACAGGCCGGCTACTCCTACGAGCAGTACTTC. The full variable domain, rest sourced from reference TRBV7-6 and TRBJ2-7, is GAGVSQSPRYKVTKRGQDVALRCDPISGHVSLYWYRQALGQGPEFLTYFNYEAQQDKSGLPNDRFSAERPEGSISTLTIQRTEQRDSAMYRCASSLRQAGYSYEQYFGPGTRLTVT.

The chain recombines TRBV5-1 with TRBJ2-7; 9 bases fit TRBD1. The ends lost 4 bases at V and 2 bases at J; junction bases unmatched: 4. There are 14 residues in the CDR3. Germline CDR1 is SGHRS and CDR2 is YFSETQ. CDR3 DNA sequence: TGCGCCAGCAGCGTGACAGGGGGGACCTACGAGCAGTACTTC. Protein product: CASSVTGGTYEQYF.

J is TRBJ1-6 and V is TRBV19, with TRBD1 as a possible D gene (5 bases). In germline, CDR1 is LNHDA, CDR2 SQIVND (reference sequence). The V end lost 5 bases, the J end lost 9 bases, and 8 bases lay between the germline ends. The CDR3 extends over 12 amino acids. CDR3 in amino acids: CASSLQGSPLHF. The CDR3, as DNA: TGTGCCAGTAGTCTCCAGGGTTCACCCCTCCACTTT.

This chain joins TRBV3-1 (or the pseudogene TRBV3-2) and TRBJ2-2; 11 nucleotides agree with TRBD2. Germline trimming cut 4 bases from V and 2 bases from J; bases unmatched to any gene: 3. Germline loops: CDR1 LGHDT, CDR2 YNNKEL (reference sequence). The CDR3 extends over 16 amino acids. CDR3 DNA sequence: TGTGCCAGCAGCCTCGGGACTAGCGGCAACACCGGGGAGCTGTTTTTT. The encoded protein is CASSLGTSGNTGELFF.

CDR3 sequence: CAISGGTGGTEAFF. The CDR3 DNA reads TGTGCCATCAGTGGGGGGACGGGGGGCACTGAAGCTTTCTTT. The chain is built from TRBV10-3 and TRBJ1-1, with D possibly matching TRBD1 (5 bases). The V end was cut by 4 bases, the J end by 4 bases, with 13 bases between. This CDR3 has 14 residues. In germline, CDR1 is ENHRY, CDR2 SYGVKD.

The J gene is TRBJ2-1, the V gene TRBV11-3; no firm D call. Trimming left V 5 bases short and J 4 bases short, with 9 bases between. This CDR3 region has 13 residues. CDR1 and CDR2 from the germline V gene are SGHNT and YENEEA. Written as DNA, the CDR3 is TGTGCCAGCAGCCACAATTTTTACAATGAGCAGTTCTTC. It translates to CASSHNFYNEQFF.

The chain recombines TRBV27 with TRBJ1-2; D is undetermined. The CDR3 is made up of 16 amino acids. V was shortened by 6 bases and J by 6 bases, with 23 bases between the two germline ends. Per the germline V gene, CDR1 is MNHEY and CDR2 is SMNVEV (reference sequence). The CDR3, as DNA: TGTGCCAGCAGCCCGACACGAGTCCTCCCAGGTGATGGCTACACCTTC. Protein: CASSPTRVLPGDGYTF.

The genes are TRBV27 and TRBJ2-7; TRBD2 matches 9 bases. V was pared by 0 bases and J by 1 base, with 13 bases of the junction left unmatched. Germline CDR1 and CDR2: MNHEY and SMNVEV (reference sequence). This CDR3 spans 19 amino acids. CDR3 amino acids: CASSLSWGRGAGGSYEQYF. As DNA, the CDR3 is TGTGCCAGCAGTTTATCGTGGGGCCGGGGAGCGGGAGGATCCTACGAGCAGTACTTC.

The chain uses TRBV12-3 or TRBV12-4 and TRBJ1-1; D not certain. The CDR3 sequence is 13 residues long. V lost 3 bases, J lost 1 base, and 6 bases lay in between. The CDR3 protein is CASSFAQNTEAFF. CDR3 nucleotide sequence: TGTGCCAGCAGTTTTGCGCAGAACACTGAAGCTTTCTTT.

The chain combines TRBV27 with TRBJ2-3, with a possible D match to TRBD2 (5 bases). V lost 3 bases to trimming and J lost 2 bases, with 9 bases between them. The CDR3 is made up of 14 amino acids. Germline V gives CDR1 MNHEY, CDR2 SMNVEV (reference sequence). The CDR3 protein is CASSFYGNTDTQYF. CDR3 nucleotides: TGTGCCAGCAGTTTCTACGGGAACACAGATACGCAGTATTTT.

This sequence joins TRBV5-1 and TRBJ2-2; D may be TRBD2 (6 bases). The CDR3 runs 16 residues. Trimming took 0 bases from V and 1 from J, leaving 10 bases between them. Germline CDR1 and CDR2: SGHRS and YFSETQ. CDR3 nucleotide sequence: TGCGCCAGCAGCTTGGGCCGGGGAGGGAACACCGGGGAGCTGTTTTTT. Translated: CASSLGRGGNTGELFF.

The chain recombines TRBV18 with TRBJ1-1; D is perhaps TRBD1 (5 bases). The CDR3 consists of 13 residues. The V end was cut by 5 bases, the J end by 1 base, with 8 bases between. Germline V gene lookup returns CDR1 KGHSH and CDR2 LQKENI. The CDR3 sequence is CASSATENTEAFF. The CDR3 DNA is TGTGCCAGCTCAGCGACAGAGAACACTGAAGCTTTCTTT. Full variable domain (outside the CDR3, taken from reference TRBV18 and TRBJ1-1): NAGVMQNPRHLVRRRGQEARLRCSPMKGHSHVYWYRQLPEEGLKFMVYLQKENIIDESGMPKERFSAEFPKEGPSILRIQQVVRGDSAAYFCASSATENTEAFFGQGTRLTVV.

This clone was seen repeatedly, ten times or more. J is TRBJ2-5 and V is TRBV28; D uncertain. The germline CDR1 and CDR2 sequences are MDHEN and SYDVKM. The germline V and J ends were trimmed by 3 bases and 1 base, with 9 bases remaining between them. The CDR3 runs to 14 residues. CDR3 sequence reads: CASSFPKIQETQYF. The CDR3 nucleotides read TGTGCCAGCAGTTTTCCTAAAATCCAAGAGACCCAGTACTTC.

DNA for the CDR3: TGCAGCGGTGGACAGGGGAACATGAACACTGAAGCTTTCTTT. Protein product: CSGGQGNMNTEAFF. The genes are TRBV29-1 and TRBJ1-1; 9 positions agree with TRBD1. The CDR3 has 14 amino acids. From germline, CDR1 is SQVTM and CDR2 ANQGSEA. The trim removed 7 bases at V and 0 bases at J, leaving 6 bases unmatched.

The chain is built from TRBV7-7 and TRBJ2-1, with 11 bases aligning to TRBD2. This CDR3 has 16 residues. Germline CDR1 is SSHAT and CDR2 is FNYEAQ (reference sequence). V shed 3 bases and J 8 bases; nucleotides not matched to a gene: 9. The CDR3 reads CASSLTTSGVLDEQFF. DNA for the CDR3: TGTGCCAGCAGCTTGACGACTAGCGGGGTATTGGATGAGCAGTTCTTC. Supplemented by reference TRBV7-7 and TRBJ2-1, the full variable domain reads GAGVSQSPRYKVTKRGQDVTLRCDPISSHATLYWYQQALGQGPEFLTYFNYEAQPDKSGLPSDRFSAERPEGSISTLTIQRTEQRDSAMYRCASSLTTSGVLDEQFFGPGTRLTVL.